This is a list of T cell receptor beta chains from one sample in a study of blood T cell repertoires in COVID-19. Measured with immunoSEQ multiplex PCR; TCRdb has only the in-frame clones, and not every one. The data contain roughly 180,000 clones, approximately 88% of them singletons. Material: PBMCs or T cells enriched from blood (not recorded which). These receptors were collected from a woman in her sixties who had recovered from COVID-19. Each CDR3 is given with its conserved first and last residue. D genes are given only for firm matches. The listing skips clone size in some rows; elsewhere it reads once, few, many or a size class.

14 TRBJ1-4 - TRBD1 TRBV5-1 CASTDQGGGEKLFF TGCGCCAGCACGGATCAAGGGGGCGGTGAAAAACTGTTTTTT
14 TRBJ2-7 - - TRBV3-1/TRBV3-2 CASSDSAGVYEQYF TGTGCCAGCAGCGATTCAGCGGGCGTATACGAGCAGTACTTC
13 TRBJ1-1 - TRBD1 TRBV4-1 CASSSRGRTEAFF TGCGCCAGCAGCTCCAGGGGGCGGACTGAAGCTTTCTTT
11 TRBJ2-3 - - TRBV29-1 CSVDSTDTQYF TGCAGCGTTGATTCGACAGATACGCAGTATTTT
14 TRBJ1-1 - - TRBV7-8 CASSFLRVDTEAFF TGTGCCAGCAGCTTTCTCAGGGTAGATACTGAAGCTTTCTTT
13 TRBJ1-1 - TRBD1 TRBV6-6 CASSLTGATEAFF TGTGCCAGCAGTTTAACAGGGGCCACTGAAGCTTTCTTT
15 TRBJ1-2 - - TRBV7-9 CASMKGGIFNYGYTF TGTGCCAGCATGAAAGGCGGGATATTTAACTATGGCTACACCTTC
16 TRBJ1-6 - TRBD1 TRBV5-1 CASSLTGGASDSPLHF TGCGCCAGCAGCCTTACAGGGGGCGCGTCGGATTCACCCCTCCACTTT
16 TRBJ1-2 - TRBD1 TRBV5-6 CASSLARDRGLHGYTF TGTGCCAGCAGCTTAGCACGGGACAGGGGGCTGCATGGCTACACCTTC
14 TRBJ1-6 - - TRBV27 CASSKGVQDSPLHF TGTGCCAGCAGTAAGGGGGTCCAGGATTCACCCCTCCACTTT
12 TRBJ2-7 - - TRBV5-8 CASTLLGYEQYF TGTGCCAGCACCCTACTAGGCTACGAGCAGTACTTC
15 TRBJ1-1 - - TRBV9 CASSVEGQANTEAFF TGTGCCAGCAGCGTAGAGGGGCAGGCGAACACTGAAGCTTTCTTT
16 TRBJ1-5 - TRBD1 TRBV19 CASSGPGQGTNQPQHF TGTGCCAGTAGTGGCCCGGGACAGGGAACTAATCAGCCCCAGCATTTT
14 TRBJ2-1 - TRBD2 TRBV30 CAWGGRGRSNEQFF TGTGCCTGGGGTGGGAGGGGACGGTCCAATGAGCAGTTCTTC
15 TRBJ1-6 - TRBD1 TRBV7-2 CASSIAGQGQGALHF TGTGCCAGCAGCATTGCAGGACAGGGGCAGGGGGCCCTCCACTTT
14 TRBJ1-5 - - TRBV18 CASSMGNEGQPQHF TGTGCCAGCTCAATGGGGAACGAGGGTCAGCCCCAGCATTTT
13 TRBJ1-2 - - TRBV6-5 CAGSERGGYGYTF TGTGCCGGATCGGAACGGGGAGGGTATGGCTACACCTTC
12 TRBJ1-1 - - TRBV19 CASNGGGTEAFF TGTGCCAGTAACGGAGGAGGGACTGAAGCTTTCTTT
15 TRBJ1-1 - TRBD1 TRBV7-9 CASSLQGAMNTEAFF TGTGCCAGCAGCTTACAGGGGGCTATGAACACTGAAGCTTTCTTT
11 TRBJ1-1 - - TRBV5-4 CASSFGPEAFF TGTGCCAGCAGCTTTGGCCCTGAAGCTTTCTTT
20 TRBJ2-3 once - TRBV4-1 CASSQETGDGRITSTDTQYF TGCGCCAGCAGCCAAGAGACGGGTGACGGAAGAATAACTAGCACAGATACGCAGTATTTT
13 TRBJ1-1 once - TRBV30 CAWSHYPDTEAFF TGTGCCTGGAGTCACTACCCAGACACTGAAGCTTTCTTT
11 TRBJ2-7 - - TRBV28 CASMRLSLRYF TGTGCCAGCATGAGACTAAGTTTAAGGTACTTC
14 TRBJ2-7 - - TRBV9 CASSVDPVGYEQYF TGTGCCAGCAGCGTAGACCCGGTTGGTTACGAGCAGTACTTC
15 TRBJ2-7 - TRBD2 TRBV4-1 CASSLQPGLEVEQYF TGCGCCAGCAGCTTACAACCGGGACTAGAAGTCGAGCAGTACTTC
16 TRBJ1-6 - TRBD1 TRBV18 CASSAGTALGNSPLHF TGTGCCAGCTCAGCCGGGACAGCCCTAGGGAATTCACCCCTCCACTTT
14 TRBJ2-7 few - TRBV5-1 CASSLTGATYEQYF TGCGCCAGCAGCTTGACAGGCGCTACCTACGAGCAGTACTTC
14 TRBJ1-5 - - TRBV28 CASRTGTLNQPQHF TGTGCCAGCAGGACCGGGACACTTAATCAGCCCCAGCATTTT
14 TRBJ1-1 many - TRBV24-1 CATNPGGAVVEAFF TGTGCCACCAACCCGGGGGGGGCCGTGGTGGAAGCTTTCTTT
15 TRBJ2-2 - - TRBV5-4 CASSPIDSLNGELFF TGTGCCAGCAGCCCAATCGACAGTTTGAACGGGGAGCTGTTTTTT
15 TRBJ2-1 - - TRBV19 CASSRTGGGYNEQFF TGTGCCAGTAGCAGAACAGGGGGAGGGTACAATGAGCAGTTCTTC
18 TRBJ1-6 - - TRBV18 CASSPRKGIPTSNSPLHF TGTGCCAGCTCACCACGTAAAGGGATCCCAACTAGTAATTCACCCCTCCACTTT
14 TRBJ2-2 once - TRBV30 CAWMPGAGTGELFF TGTGCCTGGATGCCGGGAGCAGGGACCGGGGAGCTGTTTTTT
13 TRBJ1-2 - TRBD1 TRBV5-1 CASSLDQGDGYTF TGCGCCAGCAGCTTAGACCAGGGGGACGGCTACACCTTC
19 TRBJ2-1 once TRBD2 TRBV5-1 CASSSEGLAGGFFYNEQFF TGCGCCAGCAGCTCGGAGGGACTAGCGGGGGGCTTTTTCTACAATGAGCAGTTCTTC
11 TRBJ1-1 few - TRBV6-5 CASRENTEAFF TGTGCCAGCCGCGAGAACACTGAAGCTTTCTTT
14 TRBJ2-7 - - TRBV3-1/TRBV3-2 CASSQDPTAYEQYF TGTGCCAGCAGCCAAGATCCTACAGCCTACGAGCAGTACTTC
13 TRBJ1-1 - - TRBV2 CASSPSGNTEAFF TGTGCCAGCAGCCCCTCCGGGAACACTGAAGCTTTCTTT
13 TRBJ2-7 - - TRBV3-1/TRBV3-2 CASSPGAPYEQYF TGTGCCAGCAGCCCAGGGGCCCCCTACGAGCAGTACTTC
16 TRBJ2-3 - TRBD2 TRBV19 CATKRLAGRSGYTQYF TGTGCCACCAAACGCCTAGCGGGACGCTCGGGATATACGCAGTATTTT
14 TRBJ2-5 - - TRBV15 CATSRRDWQETQYF TGTGCCACCAGCAGGAGGGACTGGCAAGAGACCCAGTACTTC
16 TRBJ2-7 - - TRBV5-4 CASSEAQQGANSEQYF TGTGCCAGCAGCGAAGCGCAACAGGGAGCAAACAGCGAGCAGTACTTC